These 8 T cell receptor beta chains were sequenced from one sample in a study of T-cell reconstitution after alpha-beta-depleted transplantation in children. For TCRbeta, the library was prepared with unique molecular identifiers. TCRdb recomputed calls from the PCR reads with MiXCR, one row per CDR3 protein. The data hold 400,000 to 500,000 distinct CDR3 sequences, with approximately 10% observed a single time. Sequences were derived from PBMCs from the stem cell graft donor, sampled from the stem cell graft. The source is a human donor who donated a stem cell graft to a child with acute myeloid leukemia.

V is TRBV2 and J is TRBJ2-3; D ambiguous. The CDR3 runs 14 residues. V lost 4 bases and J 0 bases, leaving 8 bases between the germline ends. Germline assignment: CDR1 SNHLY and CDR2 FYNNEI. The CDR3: CASSADRSTDTQYF. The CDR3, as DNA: TGTGCCAGCAGTGCGGACCGGAGCACAGATACGCAGTATTTT. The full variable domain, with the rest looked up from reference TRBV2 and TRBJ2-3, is EPEVTQTPSHQVTQMGQEVILRCVPISNHLYFYWYRQILGQKVEFLVSFYNNEISEKSEIFDDQFSVERPDGSNFTLKIRSTKLEDSAMYFCASSADRSTDTQYFGPGTRLTVL.

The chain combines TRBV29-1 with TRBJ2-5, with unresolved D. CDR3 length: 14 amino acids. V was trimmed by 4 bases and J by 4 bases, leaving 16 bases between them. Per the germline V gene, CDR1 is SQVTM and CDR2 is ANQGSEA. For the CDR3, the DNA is TGCAGCGTTGGGAGTGGGTCAGGCGGAGAGACCCAGTACTTC. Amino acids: CSVGSGSGGETQYF.

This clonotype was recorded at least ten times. CDR3 bases: TGCAGCGTTGTCGGCGGTCCCTACGAGCAGTACTTC. This translates into CSVVGGPYEQYF. The chain joins TRBV29-1 to TRBJ2-7; D unresolved. This CDR3 is 12 amino acids long. Trimming shortened V by 4 bases and J by 2 bases, and 9 bases separated the two germline ends. The germline V gene has CDR1 SQVTM and CDR2 ANQGSEA.

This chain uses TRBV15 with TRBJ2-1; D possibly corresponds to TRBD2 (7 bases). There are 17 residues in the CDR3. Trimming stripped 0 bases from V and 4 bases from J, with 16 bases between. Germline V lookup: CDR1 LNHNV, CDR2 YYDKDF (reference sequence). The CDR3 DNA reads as TGTGCCACCAGCAGAGATCTTCGGGGGAGGGGGTACAATGAGCAGTTCTTC. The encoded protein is CATSRDLRGRGYNEQFF.

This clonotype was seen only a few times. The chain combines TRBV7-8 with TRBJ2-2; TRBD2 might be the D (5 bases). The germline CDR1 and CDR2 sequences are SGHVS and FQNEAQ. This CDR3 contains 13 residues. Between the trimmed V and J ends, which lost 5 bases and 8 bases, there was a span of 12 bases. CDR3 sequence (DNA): TGTGCCAGCAGCCGCCGGACGGGAGGGGAGCTGTTTTTT. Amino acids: CASSRRTGGELFF.

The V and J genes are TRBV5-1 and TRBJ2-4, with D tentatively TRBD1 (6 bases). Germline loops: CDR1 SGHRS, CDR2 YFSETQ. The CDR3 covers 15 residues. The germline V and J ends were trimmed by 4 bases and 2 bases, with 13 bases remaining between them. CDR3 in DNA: TGCGCCAGCAGCGGCGCTGACAGGCCCAAAAACATTCAGTACTTC. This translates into CASSGADRPKNIQYF.

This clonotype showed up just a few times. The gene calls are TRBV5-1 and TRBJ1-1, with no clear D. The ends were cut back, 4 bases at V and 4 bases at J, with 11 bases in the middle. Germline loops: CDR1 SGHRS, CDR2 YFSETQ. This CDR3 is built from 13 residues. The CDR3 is CASSRLEITEAFF. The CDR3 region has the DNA TGCGCCAGCAGCAGACTGGAGATCACTGAAGCTTTCTTT. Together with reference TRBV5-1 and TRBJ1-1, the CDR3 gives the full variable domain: KAGVTQTPRYLIKTRGQQVTLSCSPISGHRSVSWYQQTPGQGLQFLFEYFSETQRNKGNFPGRFSGRQFSNSRSEMNVSTLELGDSALYLCASSRLEITEAFFGQGTRLTVV.

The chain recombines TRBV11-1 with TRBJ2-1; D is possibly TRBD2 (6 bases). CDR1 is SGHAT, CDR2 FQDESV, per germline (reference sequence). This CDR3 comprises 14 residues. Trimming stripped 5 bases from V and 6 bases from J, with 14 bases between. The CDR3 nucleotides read TGTGCCAGCAGCCCGCCGGGACTCTTCAATGAGCAGTTCTTC. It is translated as CASSPPGLFNEQFF.